The 23 T cell receptor beta chains given below trace back to one sample, sequenced in a study of blood T cell repertoires in COVID-19. Assay used: immunoSEQ multiplex PCR; TCRdb lists only in-frame clones, some missing. The table has around 57,000 clones, 85% to 90% seen once; the top ten hold about 9%. The sample was peripheral blood. These receptors came from a human donor with active COVID-19. The donor label of this sample is uncertain.

This clone was detected only a few times. The chain is built from TRBV4-3 and TRBJ1-3; D not resolved. With 1 base removed from V and 0 bases from J, the gap between germline ends came to 13 bases. The CDR3 sequence is 17 residues long. The germline V gene has CDR1 LGHNA and CDR2 YSLEER. The CDR3: CASSQGPGDLSGNTIYF. The CDR3 nucleotides read TGCGCCAGCAGCCAAGGACCCGGGGATCTCTCTGGAAACACCATATATTTT.

The genes are TRBV25-1 and TRBJ2-6; 8 bases fit TRBD2. CDR3 size: 17 residues. Losses at the gene ends were 5 bases for V and 0 bases for J; bases not matched to a gene: 6. Germline CDR1 reads MGHDK; CDR2 reads SYGVNS. The CDR3 nucleotides read TGTGCCAGCAGTCGGGGGGGAACCCACTCTGGGGCCAACGTCCTGACTTTC. This encodes CASSRGGTHSGANVLTF.

Points on this clone: A junction end diverges from the germline sequence, so it may reflect a read error. CDR3 amino acids: CASSLGQNLQETQYF. The CDR3 DNA follows: TGTGCTAGCAGCCTCGGACAGAACTTACAAGAGACCCAGTACTTC. V usage is TRBV7-7 and J usage is TRBJ2-5; a weak D match, TRBD1 (6 bases). The CDR3 is made up of 15 amino acids. From germline, CDR1 is SSHAT and CDR2 FNYEAQ (reference sequence).

The V call is TRBV6-6, the J call TRBJ2-2; D ambiguous. The ends were cut back, 0 bases at V and 4 bases at J, with 9 bases in the middle. CDR1 is MNHNY and CDR2 is SVGAGI in the germline V gene (reference sequence). The CDR3 is 15 residues long. In nucleotides, the CDR3 is TGTGCCAGCAGTTACTCTGCTTCGGTCACCGGGGAGCTGTTTTTT. This gives the protein CASSYSASVTGELFF.

The rearrangement links TRBV15 to TRBJ1-2; 9 nucleotides match TRBD1. Germline-derived CDR1 and CDR2 are LNHNV and YYDKDF (reference sequence). The V gene end was trimmed by 4 bases and the J gene end by 8 bases; junction bases not matched to a gene: 5. The CDR3 contains 13 residues. CDR3 amino acids: CATSTGTGRGYTF. CDR3 DNA sequence: TGTGCCACCAGCACGGGGACAGGGAGAGGCTACACCTTC.

This chain links TRBV27 with TRBJ2-1, with 10 bases aligning to TRBD2. The CDR3 loop spans 14 amino acids. V shed 5 bases and J 8 bases; nucleotides not matched to a gene: 6. The germline V gene encodes CDR1 MNHEY and CDR2 SMNVEV (reference sequence). CDR3 amino acids: CASSRSGGAYEQFF. The CDR3 DNA follows: TGTGCCAGCAGTCGGAGCGGGGGGGCCTATGAGCAGTTCTTC.

V is TRBV9 and J is TRBJ2-3; D is unresolved. Germline V lookup: CDR1 SGDLS, CDR2 YYNGEE. The CDR3 covers 15 residues. The V gene lost 0 bases and the J gene lost 0 bases, with 8 bases spanning the gap. CDR3 sequence: CASSVGADSTDTQYF. The CDR3 DNA is TGTGCCAGCAGCGTAGGGGCAGATAGCACAGATACGCAGTATTTT.

The rearrangement joins TRBV19 to TRBJ2-7, with D tentatively TRBD1 (5 bases). The CDR3 runs 13 residues. CDR1 is LNHDA and CDR2 is SQIVND in the germline V gene (reference sequence). Trimming took 4 bases from V and 5 from J, leaving 12 bases between them. CDR3 region: CASSTGLEDEQYF. Here the CDR3 DNA reads TGTGCCAGTAGTACAGGGCTCGAGGACGAGCAGTACTTC.

The V call is TRBV5-1, the J call TRBJ1-2; D is uncertain. This CDR3 is 12 amino acids long. Germline V lookup: CDR1 SGHRS, CDR2 YFSETQ. Trimming left V 4 bases short and J 3 bases short, with 7 bases between. The CDR3 DNA reads as TGCGCCAGCAGCCCGGGTTACTATGGCTACACCTTC. Its translation: CASSPGYYGYTF.

This clone was recorded a few times. The chain combines TRBV4-1 with TRBJ2-2; D may be TRBD1 (6 bases). The CDR3 runs to 15 residues. Trimming left V 7 bases short and J 4 bases short, with 16 bases between. Germline-derived CDR1 and CDR2 are MGHRA and YSYEKL. CDR3: CASTPIQGSTGELFF. CDR3 nucleotides: TGCGCCAGCACACCCATACAGGGAAGCACCGGGGAGCTGTTTTTT.

The chain is built from TRBV10-2 and TRBJ2-5; D may be TRBD2 (5 bases). The germline gives CDR1 WSHSY, CDR2 SAAADI. V lost 4 bases to trimming and J lost 5 bases, with 11 bases between them. The CDR3 is 13 residues long. The CDR3 here is CASSGTLPETQYF. DNA of the CDR3: TGCGCCAGCAGTGGGACTCTCCCCGAGACCCAGTACTTC.

The chain carries TRBV4-3 and TRBJ2-7; 10 bases agree with TRBD1. The CDR3 sequence is 14 residues long. Germline CDR1 is LGHNA and CDR2 is YSLEER. V shed 5 bases, J shed 2 bases, and the junction held 3 bases outside the gene matches. CDR3 sequence (DNA): TGCGCCAGCAGCACCGGGACAGGGGCCTACGAGCAGTACTTC. Its translation: CASSTGTGAYEQYF.

The chain uses TRBV4-2 and TRBJ2-7; 16 bases are a match to TRBD2. This CDR3 comprises 17 residues. The J segment lost 6 bases and the V segment lost 3 bases, leaving 8 bases of the junction unmatched. Germline CDR1 is LGHNA and CDR2 is YNFKEQ. The CDR3 loop reads CASSQAGTSGRALEQYF. CDR3 sequence (DNA): TGTGCCAGCAGCCAGGCGGGGACTAGCGGGAGGGCCCTCGAGCAGTACTTC.

V usage is TRBV7-3 and J usage is TRBJ2-3; 9 bases line up with TRBD1. V shed 5 bases, J shed 0 bases, and the junction held 3 bases outside the gene matches. Per germline, CDR1 SGHTA and CDR2 FQGTGA. CDR3 size: 15 residues. The CDR3, as DNA: TGTGCCAGCAGCCCAGGACAGGGGAGCACAGATACGCAGTATTTT. It codes for CASSPGQGSTDTQYF. Full variable domain (outside the CDR3, taken from reference TRBV7-3 and TRBJ2-3): GAGVSQTPSNKVTEKGKYVELRCDPISGHTALYWYRQSLGQGPEFLIYFQGTGAADDSGLPNDRFFAVRPEGSVSTLKIQRTERGDSAVYLCASSPGQGSTDTQYFGPGTRLTVL.

Notes on this clone: Its ends do not fully match the called genes, so a read error is possible. The gene calls are TRBV7-7 and TRBJ1-5; 7 nucleotides agree with TRBD1. The CDR3 contains 18 residues. Per the germline V gene, CDR1 is SSHAT and CDR2 is FNYEAQ (reference sequence). CDR3 DNA: TGTGCTAGCAGTCAAGGGGTTGACAGGGATTGGGGCAATCAGCCCCAGCATTTT. Amino acid sequence: CASSQGVDRDWGNQPQHF. Based on the CDR3 plus reference TRBV7-7 and TRBJ1-5, the full variable domain is GAGVSQSPRYKVTKRGQDVTLRCDPISSHATLYWYQQALGQGPEFLTYFNYEAQPDKSGLPSDRFSAERPEGSISTLTIQRTEQRDSAMYRCASSQGVDRDWGNQPQHFGDGTRLSIL.

V usage is TRBV7-9 and J usage is TRBJ2-3, with TRBD2 as a possible D gene (5 bases). Germline V gives CDR1 SEHNR, CDR2 FQNEAQ (reference sequence). The CDR3 sequence is 13 residues long. V was cut by 5 bases and J by 5 bases, with 11 bases left in between. CDR3 in amino acids: CASSGSEGDTQYF. CDR3 in DNA: TGTGCCAGCAGCGGGAGTGAAGGAGATACGCAGTATTTT.

The chain links TRBV30 to TRBJ2-7; 7 bases line up with TRBD2. Losses at the gene ends were 0 bases for V and 7 bases for J; bases not matched to a gene: 3. The CDR3 is made up of 12 amino acids. The germline V gene has CDR1 GTSNPN and CDR2 SVGIG (reference sequence). The CDR3, as DNA: TGTGCCTGGAGTGTGGGGCGGGGGGAGCAGTACTTC. It translates to CAWSVGRGEQYF.

This clone has just a few counts. This chain links TRBV27 with TRBJ2-5; D not resolved. Trimming took 0 bases from V and 1 from J, leaving 6 bases between them. CDR3 length: 14 residues. Germline lookup yields CDR1 MNHEY and CDR2 SMNVEV (reference sequence). The CDR3 sequence is CASSLSTPQETQYF. The CDR3 DNA reads TGTGCCAGCAGTTTATCGACACCCCAAGAGACCCAGTACTTC.

The rearrangement joins TRBV9 to TRBJ1-2; 9 bases agree with TRBD1. The length of the CDR3 is 13 residues. CDR1 SGDLS and CDR2 YYNGEE come from the germline V gene. Losses at the gene ends were 2 bases for V and 8 bases for J; bases not matched to a gene: 4. CDR3 amino acids: CASSVWTGEGYTF. As DNA, the CDR3 is TGTGCCAGCAGCGTGTGGACAGGGGAAGGCTACACCTTC.

Relative to its sample, this clone is medium-sized. This chain connects TRBV7-9 to TRBJ2-3, with a possible D match to TRBD2 (6 bases). With 5 bases removed from V and 5 bases from J, the gap between germline ends came to 11 bases. Germline V CDR1 and CDR2: SEHNR, FQNEAQ (reference sequence). The CDR3 totals 13 residues. CDR3 in amino acids: CASSPGDEDTQYF. The CDR3, as DNA: TGTGCCAGCAGCCCGGGGGACGAAGATACGCAGTATTTT.

This clone was counted a single time. The chain recombines TRBV5-6 with TRBJ1-3; D perhaps matches TRBD1 (6 bases). V was pared by 4 bases and J by 2 bases, with 16 bases between. The CDR3 totals 16 residues. Per the germline V gene, CDR1 is SGHDT and CDR2 is YYEEEE. This chain's CDR3 is CASSLHHRDTGNTIYF. CDR3 nucleotide sequence: TGTGCCAGCAGCCTTCACCACAGGGACACTGGAAACACCATATATTTT.

The chain recombines TRBV2 with TRBJ1-1; D perhaps matches TRBD1 (6 bases). V was trimmed by 4 bases and J by 8 bases, leaving 11 bases between them. CDR1 and CDR2 from the germline V gene are SNHLY and FYNNEI. This CDR3 spans 12 amino acids. CDR3: CASSGDIPEAFF. The CDR3 bases are TGTGCCAGCAGTGGGGACATCCCAGAAGCTTTCTTT.

The chain has TRBV7-2 and TRBJ1-3; D remains unclear. The CDR3 covers 16 residues. Trimming removed 5 bases from V and 0 bases from J, with 14 bases in between. Germline assignment: CDR1 SGHTA and CDR2 FQGNSA. CDR3 residues: CASSPRRGSSGNTIYF. DNA of the CDR3: TGTGCCAGCAGCCCAAGACGAGGGAGCTCTGGAAACACCATATATTTT.